The clone carrying this TCR beta chain was seen a few times. Antigen specificity is unknown. V shed 3 bases and J 4 bases; nucleotides not matched to a gene: 2. This CDR3 has 13 residues. Germline CDR1 SGHKS, CDR2 YYEKEE (reference sequence). This sample is drawn from a study of CD8 T cells in ankylosing spondylitis. TCRdb re-called the 5' RACE reads with MiXCR, one entry per CDR3 protein. The sample includes about 250,000 distinct CDR3 sequences, roughly 32% of them seen just once. Whole-study results and caveats: For ankylosing spondylitis blood, a TCR beta motif of fewer than 10 highly homologous variants appeared characteristic. Disease-linked clones displayed a CD8+ phenotype and appeared relatively rarely in peripheral blood. In the blood and synovial fluid of reactive arthritis, some motif variants had been previously reported.

V is TRBV5-5 and J is TRBJ2-5; 8 positions match TRBD1. This TCR derives from a male donor with ankylosing spondylitis or in good health (not recorded which). The source material was blood, either unsorted or a sorted T cell fraction (not recorded which). The chain's CDR3 is CASSSDRAETQYF. Here the CDR3 DNA reads TGTGCCAGCAGCTCGGACAGGGCAGAGACCCAGTACTTC.